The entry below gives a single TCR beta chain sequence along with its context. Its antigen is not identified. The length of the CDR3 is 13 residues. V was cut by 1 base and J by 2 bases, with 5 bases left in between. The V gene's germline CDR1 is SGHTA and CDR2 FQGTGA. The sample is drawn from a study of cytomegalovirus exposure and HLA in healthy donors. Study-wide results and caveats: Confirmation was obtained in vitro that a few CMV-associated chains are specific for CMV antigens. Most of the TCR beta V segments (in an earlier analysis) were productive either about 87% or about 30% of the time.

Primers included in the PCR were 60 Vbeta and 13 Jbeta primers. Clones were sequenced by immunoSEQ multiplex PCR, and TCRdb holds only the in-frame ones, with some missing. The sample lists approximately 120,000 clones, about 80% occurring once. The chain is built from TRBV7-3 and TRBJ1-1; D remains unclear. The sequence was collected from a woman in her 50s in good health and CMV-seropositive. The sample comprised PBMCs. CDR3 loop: CASSLSGNTEAFF. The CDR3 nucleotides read TGTGCCAGCAGCTTAAGCGGAAACACTGAAGCTTTCTTT.